Below, 5 T cell receptor beta chains from the same sample are listed, as sequenced in a study of cytomegalovirus exposure and HLA in healthy donors. Primers for the PCR totalled 60 Vbeta and 13 Jbeta. Profiled with immunoSEQ multiplex PCR; TCRdb holds only in-frame clones, not every one. The sample shows more than 150,000 clones, 77% of them seen only once. Sequenced material: PBMCs. The receptors derive from a man younger than 30 in good health and CMV-seronegative.

The rearrangement links TRBV7-9 to TRBJ2-5; D is undetermined. This CDR3 is 14 amino acids long. Trimming took 2 bases from V and 2 from J, leaving 9 bases between them. CDR1 is SEHNR and CDR2 is FQNEAQ in the germline V gene (reference sequence). DNA for the CDR3: TGTGCCAGCAGCTTACAAGACGGGCAAGAGACCCAGTACTTC. Amino acids: CASSLQDGQETQYF.

This chain joins TRBV27 and TRBJ2-1; 10 nucleotides agree with TRBD1. CDR1 MNHEY and CDR2 SMNVEV come from the germline V gene (reference sequence). There are 15 residues in the CDR3. The V segment lost 4 bases and the J segment 7 bases; nucleotides outside the gene matches: 7. The CDR3 DNA reads as TGTGCCAGCAGTTCCGGGACAGGGGTAGGGAATGAGCAGTTCTTC. Translation: CASSSGTGVGNEQFF.

The table lists this clone with a few counts. The CDR3, as DNA: TGTGCCAGCAGCCCGATGCCGGGACAGGGTAATAATTCACCCCTCCACTTT. It encodes CASSPMPGQGNNSPLHF. The rearrangement joins TRBV7-6 to TRBJ1-6, with 9 positions matching TRBD1. This CDR3 comprises 17 residues. Trimming took 5 bases from V and 5 from J; bases not matched to a gene: 10. From germline, CDR1 is SGHVS and CDR2 FNYEAQ.

The rearrangement uses TRBV7-2 and TRBJ2-1, with TRBD2 matching over 15 bases. The junction had 4 bases not matched to a gene; V was cut back by 5 bases and J by 8 bases. The CDR3 loop spans 15 amino acids. CDR1 is SGHTA and CDR2 is FQGNSA in the germline V gene. CDR3 nucleotide sequence: TGTGCCAGCAGCCCGAGGACTAGCGGGAGGGATGAGCAGTTCTTC. Its translation is CASSPRTSGRDEQFF.

V and J are TRBV7-2 and TRBJ1-2, with 10 bases that match TRBD1. The junction had 10 bases not matched to a gene; V was cut back by 5 bases and J by 4 bases. Germline CDR1 is SGHTA and CDR2 is FQGNSA. The CDR3 spans 16 residues. CDR3 in DNA: TGTGCCAGCAGCGACCTACGGACAGGGGGGGTCTATGGCTACACCTTC. It yields the protein CASSDLRTGGVYGYTF. The full variable domain, rest sourced from reference TRBV7-2 and TRBJ1-2, is GAGVSQSPSNKVTEKGKDVELRCDPISGHTALYWYRQSLGQGLEFLIYFQGNSAPDKSGLPSDRFSAERTGGSVSTLTIQRTQQEDSAVYLCASSDLRTGGVYGYTFGSGTRLTVV.